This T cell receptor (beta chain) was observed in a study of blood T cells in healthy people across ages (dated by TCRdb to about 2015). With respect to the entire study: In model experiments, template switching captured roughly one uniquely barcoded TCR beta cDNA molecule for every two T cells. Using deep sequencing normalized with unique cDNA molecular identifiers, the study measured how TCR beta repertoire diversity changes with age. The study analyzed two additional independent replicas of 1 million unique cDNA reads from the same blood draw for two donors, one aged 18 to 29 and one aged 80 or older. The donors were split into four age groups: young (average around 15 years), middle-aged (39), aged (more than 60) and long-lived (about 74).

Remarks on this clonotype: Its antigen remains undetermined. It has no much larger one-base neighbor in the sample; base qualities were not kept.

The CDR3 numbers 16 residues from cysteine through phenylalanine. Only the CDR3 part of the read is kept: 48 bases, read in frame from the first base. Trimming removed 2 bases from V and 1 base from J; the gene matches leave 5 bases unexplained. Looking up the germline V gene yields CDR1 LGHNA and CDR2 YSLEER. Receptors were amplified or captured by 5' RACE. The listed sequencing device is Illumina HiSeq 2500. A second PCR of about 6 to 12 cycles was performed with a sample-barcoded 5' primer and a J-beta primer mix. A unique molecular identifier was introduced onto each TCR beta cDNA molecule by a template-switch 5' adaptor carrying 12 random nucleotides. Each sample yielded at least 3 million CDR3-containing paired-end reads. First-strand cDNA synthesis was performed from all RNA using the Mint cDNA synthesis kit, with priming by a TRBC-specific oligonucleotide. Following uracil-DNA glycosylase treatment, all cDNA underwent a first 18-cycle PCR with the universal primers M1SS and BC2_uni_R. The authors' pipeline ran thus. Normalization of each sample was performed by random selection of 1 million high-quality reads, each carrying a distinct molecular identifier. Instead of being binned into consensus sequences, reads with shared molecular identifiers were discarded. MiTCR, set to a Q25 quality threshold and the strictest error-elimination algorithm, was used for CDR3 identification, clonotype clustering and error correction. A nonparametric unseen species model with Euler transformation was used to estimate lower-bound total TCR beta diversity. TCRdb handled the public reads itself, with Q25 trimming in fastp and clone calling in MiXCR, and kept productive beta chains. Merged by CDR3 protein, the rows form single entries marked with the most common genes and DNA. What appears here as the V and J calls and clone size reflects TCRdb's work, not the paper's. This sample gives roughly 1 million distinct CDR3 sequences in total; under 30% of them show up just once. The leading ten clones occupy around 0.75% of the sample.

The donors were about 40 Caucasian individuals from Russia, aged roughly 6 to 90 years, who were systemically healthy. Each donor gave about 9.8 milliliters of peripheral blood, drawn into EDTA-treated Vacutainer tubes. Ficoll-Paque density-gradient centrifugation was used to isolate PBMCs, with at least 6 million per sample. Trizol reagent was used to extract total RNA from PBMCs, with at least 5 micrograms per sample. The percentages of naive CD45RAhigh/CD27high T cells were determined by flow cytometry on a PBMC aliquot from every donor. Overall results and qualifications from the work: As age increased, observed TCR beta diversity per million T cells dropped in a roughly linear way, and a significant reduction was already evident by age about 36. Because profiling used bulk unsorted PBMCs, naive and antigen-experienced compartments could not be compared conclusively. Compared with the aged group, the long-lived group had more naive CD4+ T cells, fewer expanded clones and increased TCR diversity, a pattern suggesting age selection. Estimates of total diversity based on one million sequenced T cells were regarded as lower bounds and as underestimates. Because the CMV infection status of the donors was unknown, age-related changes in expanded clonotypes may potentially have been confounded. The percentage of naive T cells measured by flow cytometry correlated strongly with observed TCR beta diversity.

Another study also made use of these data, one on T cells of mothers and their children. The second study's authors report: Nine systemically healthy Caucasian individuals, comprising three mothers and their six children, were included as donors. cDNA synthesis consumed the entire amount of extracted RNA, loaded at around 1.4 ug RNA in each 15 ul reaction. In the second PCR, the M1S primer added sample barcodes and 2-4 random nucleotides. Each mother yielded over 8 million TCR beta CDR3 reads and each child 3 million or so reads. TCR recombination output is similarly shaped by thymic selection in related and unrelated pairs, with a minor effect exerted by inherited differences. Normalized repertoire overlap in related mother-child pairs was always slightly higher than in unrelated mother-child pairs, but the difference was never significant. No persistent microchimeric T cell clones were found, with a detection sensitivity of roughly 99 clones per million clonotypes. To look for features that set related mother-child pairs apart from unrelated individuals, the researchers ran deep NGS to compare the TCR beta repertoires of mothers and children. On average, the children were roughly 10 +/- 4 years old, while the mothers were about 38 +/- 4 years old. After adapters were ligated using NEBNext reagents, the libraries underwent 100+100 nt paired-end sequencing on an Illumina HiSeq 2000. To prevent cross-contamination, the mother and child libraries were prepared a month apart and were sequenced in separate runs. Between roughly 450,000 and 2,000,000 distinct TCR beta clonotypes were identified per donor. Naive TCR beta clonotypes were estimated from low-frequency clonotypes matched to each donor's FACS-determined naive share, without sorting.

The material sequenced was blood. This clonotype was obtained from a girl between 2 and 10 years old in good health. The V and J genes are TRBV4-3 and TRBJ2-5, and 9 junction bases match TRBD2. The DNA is TGCGCCAGCAGCCAACGTACAGCGGGGGGCCAAGAGACCCAGTACTTC. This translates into CASSQRTAGGQETQYF.